This T cell receptor (beta chain) was identified in a study of blood T cell repertoires in COVID-19. In the source study's methods: Counts of nucleated cells, estimated from reference gene primer amplification, were obtained. Assay used: immunoSEQ multiplex PCR; TCRdb lists only in-frame clones, some missing. V, J and clone size were drawn from that table, and D and trimming were deduced from the DNA. The sample includes tens of thousands of clones, around nine tenths of them seen just once. The TCR sequence derives from a middle-aged man with acute or convalescent COVID-19. The sample was peripheral blood.

The CDR3 sequence is CASSEQGEREQYF. CDR3 bases: TGCGCCAGCAGCGAACAGGGTGAACGGGAGCAGTACTTC. The chain links TRBV5-1 to TRBJ2-7, with D possibly being TRBD1 (6 bases). Trimming removed 4 bases from V and 7 bases from J, with 15 bases in between. The CDR3 runs to 13 residues. The germline V gene encodes CDR1 SGHRS and CDR2 YFSETQ. Together with reference TRBV5-1 and TRBJ2-7, the CDR3 gives the full variable domain: KAGVTQTPRYLIKTRGQQVTLSCSPISGHRSVSWYQQTPGQGLQFLFEYFSETQRNKGNFPGRFSGRQFSNSRSEMNVSTLELGDSALYLCASSEQGEREQYFGPGTRLTVT.